Listed here are 24 T cell receptor beta chains from one sample, sequenced in a study of shared clonotypes between healthy human individuals. The data were produced by immunoSEQ multiplex PCR, yet TCRdb's version contains in-frame clones alone and is incomplete. Of some 1 million clones in the sample, around four fifths were seen once. What was sequenced was memory CD4+ T cells sorted from blood. Subset noted: CD45RA-negative fraction. The receptors originated from a young man in good health.

Of note for this clone: A much more abundant neighbour one base away suggests this may be a read error. Other DNA sequences in this sample translate to the same CDR3. The CDR3 loop is CASSLSTDTQYF. In DNA, the CDR3 is TGTGCCAGCAGCTTAAGTACAGATACGCAGTATTTT. The rearrangement links TRBV7-8 to TRBJ2-3, with D hard to call. The CDR3 length is 12 residues. Looked up from germline, CDR1 is SGHVS and CDR2 is FQNEAQ. Trimming shortened V by 2 bases and J by 3 bases, and 3 bases separated the two germline ends.

V is TRBV19 and J is TRBJ1-1; D is unresolved. Between the trimmed V and J ends, which lost 7 bases and 1 base, there was a span of 1 base. The germline gives CDR1 LNHDA, CDR2 SQIVND (reference sequence). CDR3 length equals 10 residues. The CDR3 DNA follows: TGTGCCAGTAAGAACACTGAAGCTTTCTTT. Protein product: CASKNTEAFF.

The V and J genes are TRBV4-1 and TRBJ1-5; 9 bases map to TRBD1. The J segment lost 3 bases and the V segment lost 0 bases, leaving 6 bases of the junction unmatched. The CDR3 runs 17 residues. Germline values: CDR1 MGHRA, CDR2 YSYEKL. The CDR3 sequence is CASSQEGTGGTNQPQHF. For the CDR3, the DNA is TGCGCCAGCAGCCAAGAAGGAACAGGGGGCACCAATCAGCCCCAGCATTTT.

V usage is TRBV28 and J usage is TRBJ1-6; the match to TRBD1 covers 9 bases. CDR3 length equals 16 residues. J lost 10 bases, V lost 3 bases, and 10 bases had no gene match. Per the germline V gene, CDR1 is MDHEN and CDR2 is SYDVKM. The CDR3 is CASSFTGTGRGSPLHF. CDR3 coding DNA: TGTGCCAGCAGTTTCACCGGGACAGGGAGAGGGTCACCCCTCCACTTT.

This clone showed up just once. An end of the junction does not agree with germline; a read error may underlie this. CDR3 amino acids: CASKGTGGSHEQYF. CDR3 DNA sequence: TGTGCCAGCAAAGGGACAGGGGGCTCCCACGAGCAGTACTTC. V gene TRBV2 combines with J gene TRBJ2-7; 12 positions match TRBD1. The germline V gene has CDR1 SNHLY and CDR2 FYNNEI. The CDR3 runs 14 residues.

This clone was observed at least ten times. The rearrangement joins TRBV2 to TRBJ2-2; no reliable D call. Germline V gives CDR1 SNHLY, CDR2 FYNNEI. Trimming took off 5 bases at V and 0 bases at J, with 13 bases between the two ends. This CDR3 contains 16 residues. CDR3 DNA: TGTGCCAGCAGTCCCCTCCGACGGACGAACACCGGGGAGCTGTTTTTT. It codes for CASSPLRRTNTGELFF.

This clone was recorded once. The chain combines TRBV6-5 with TRBJ2-6; D is unresolved. CDR3 size: 14 residues. Trimming stripped 8 bases from V and 0 bases from J, with 8 bases between. Germline CDR1 MNHEY, CDR2 SVGAGI. This chain's CDR3 is CASHSSSGANVLTF. Written as DNA, the CDR3 is TGTGCCAGCCACAGTAGCTCTGGGGCCAACGTCCTGACTTTC.

The chain carries TRBV9 and TRBJ1-2; 9 nucleotides line up with TRBD1. Germline V gene sequence: CDR1 SGDLS, CDR2 YYNGEE. The CDR3 runs to 16 residues. V dropped 3 bases and J dropped 3; count of bases not matched to a gene: 9. The CDR3 loop reads CASSANTGGLDYGYTF. The CDR3 coding sequence is TGTGCCAGCAGCGCTAATACAGGGGGCCTTGACTATGGCTACACCTTC.

The chain employs TRBV5-8 and TRBJ1-6; D is perhaps TRBD1 (5 bases). The CDR3 contains 16 residues. The germline V gene encodes CDR1 SGHTS and CDR2 YDEGEE. Deletions cut 0 bases from V and 2 bases from J, with 9 bases between. CDR3 nucleotides: TGTGCCAGCAGCTTGGTGGGGGGAGCCTATAATTCACCCCTCCACTTT. Translated: CASSLVGGAYNSPLHF.

The chain carries TRBV14 and TRBJ1-3, with a tentative D call TRBD1 (6 bases). Per germline, CDR1 SGHDN and CDR2 FVKESK. Trimming left V 4 bases short and J 0 bases short, with 10 bases between. The CDR3 consists of 15 residues. As DNA, the CDR3 is TGTGCCAGCAGCCCAGGACAGAGCTCTGGAAACACCATATATTTT. Its translation: CASSPGQSSGNTIYF. The full variable domain, rest sourced from reference TRBV14 and TRBJ1-3, is EAGVTQFPSHSVIEKGQTVTLRCDPISGHDNLYWYRRVMGKEIKFLLHFVKESKQDESGMPNNRFLAERTGGTYSTLKVQPAELEDSGVYFCASSPGQSSGNTIYFGEGSWLTVV.

This clone was picked up a small number of times. V usage is TRBV10-1 and J usage is TRBJ2-3; a weak D match, TRBD2 (7 bases). Deletions cut 3 bases from V and 5 bases from J, with 12 bases between. This CDR3 contains 14 residues. Germline assignment: CDR1 WNHNN and CDR2 SYGVQD (reference sequence). DNA of the CDR3: TGCGCCAGCAGTGACGGGGGGCTGGGAGATACGCAGTATTTT. This codes for CASSDGGLGDTQYF.

The chain recombines TRBV6-6 with TRBJ2-1; TRBD1 matches at 12 bases. Per germline, CDR1 MNHNY and CDR2 SVGAGI (reference sequence). This CDR3 has 15 amino acids. Trimming took 6 bases from V and 8 from J; bases not matched to a gene: 8. CDR3 loop: CASRRSGTGGYEQFF. The CDR3 nucleotides are TGTGCCAGCAGACGTTCCGGGACAGGGGGCTATGAGCAGTTCTTC.

V is TRBV15 and J is TRBJ2-1; 9 bases match TRBD2. The CDR3 is made up of 15 amino acids. The ends lost 3 bases at V and 8 bases at J; junction bases unmatched: 8. Per germline, CDR1 LNHNV and CDR2 YYDKDF (reference sequence). The CDR3 protein is CATSRPGLAGDEQFF. CDR3 in DNA: TGTGCCACCAGCAGGCCGGGACTAGCAGGCGATGAGCAGTTCTTC.

This clone has only one observation. At one end, the junction sequence differs from germline, possibly due to a read error. Other DNA sequences in the sample encode the same CDR3. The chain joins TRBV30 to TRBJ1-6; a possible D gene is TRBD1 (5 bases). The CDR3 is 17 residues long. Germline CDR1 reads GTSNPN; CDR2 reads SVGIG (reference sequence). The CDR3 nucleotides read TGTGCCTGGAGTGTCCCGCAGGGCCTCGGAGGTAATTCGCCCCTCCACTTT. Translating it yields CAWSVPQGLGGNSPLHF.

The V and J genes are TRBV28 and TRBJ1-2, with 9 positions matching TRBD1. In germline, CDR1 is MDHEN, CDR2 SYDVKM. This CDR3 comprises 14 residues. Trimming cost V 5 bases and J 5 bases; bases outside gene matches: 6. In nucleotides, the CDR3 is TGTGCCAGCAGTCGGGACAGGGTAGGGTATGGCTACACCTTC. As protein: CASSRDRVGYGYTF.

The CDR3 region has the DNA TGTGCCAGCAGTTCGACAGCGGGCGGCTACACCTTC. Its translation is CASSSTAGGYTF. This chain links TRBV28 with TRBJ1-2, with D maybe TRBD1 (5 bases). V was trimmed by 4 bases and J by 8 bases, leaving 11 bases between them. This CDR3 is 12 amino acids long. The germline V gene has CDR1 MDHEN and CDR2 SYDVKM.

A few counts support this clone. V usage is TRBV28 and J usage is TRBJ1-1; TRBD1 might be the D (6 bases). From germline, CDR1 is MDHEN and CDR2 SYDVKM. This CDR3 is built from 14 residues. V shed 8 bases and J shed 4 bases, with 17 bases lying between them. CDR3 in DNA: TGTGCCAGCGCCCTCGGGGGCAGCCTCACTGAAGCTTTCTTT. It encodes CASALGGSLTEAFF.

This clone has more than one count but fewer than ten. This chain links TRBV29-1 with TRBJ2-7; maybe TRBD1 (6 bases). From germline, CDR1 is SQVTM and CDR2 ANQGSEA. CDR3 length: 16 amino acids. V lost 2 bases and J lost 4, with 21 bases in between. Here the CDR3 DNA reads TGCAGCGTTGAATACTCCCAGGGGTCCTTCGGGTACGAGCAGTACTTC. Its protein is CSVEYSQGSFGYEQYF.

The chain joins TRBV29-1 to TRBJ2-5; TRBD1 matches at 9 bases. The V gene's germline CDR1 is SQVTM and CDR2 ANQGSEA. Unmatched junction bases numbered 5, after V lost 7 bases and J lost 5 bases. This CDR3 is built from 12 residues. CDR3 residues: CSAGQGSETQYF. The CDR3 nucleotides read TGCAGCGCCGGACAGGGGTCCGAGACCCAGTACTTC. The variable domain in full, completed from reference TRBV29-1 and TRBJ2-5, reads SAVISQKPSRDICQRGTSLTIQCQVDSQVTMMFWYRQQPGQSLTLIATANQGSEATYESGFVIDKFPISRPNLTFSTLTVSNMSPEDSSIYLCSAGQGSETQYFGPGTRLLVL.

The chain joins TRBV6-1 to TRBJ2-7; D may correspond to TRBD1 or TRBD2 (5 bases each). Trimming took 2 bases from V and 4 from J, leaving 18 bases between them. Germline CDR1 MNHNS, CDR2 SASEGT. CDR3 length: 16 amino acids. CDR3 loop: CASSERGRASGYEQYF. Written as DNA, the CDR3 is TGTGCCAGCAGTGAAAGGGGACGGGCCTCCGGATACGAGCAGTACTTC.

The chain links TRBV6-5 to TRBJ1-2; D ambiguous. Germline V gives CDR1 MNHEY, CDR2 SVGAGI. V lost 2 bases and J lost 0, with 10 bases in between. The CDR3 has 15 residues. For the CDR3, the DNA is TGTGCCAGCAGTTACAAGGCCGAAACTAACTATGGCTACACCTTC. Its translation: CASSYKAETNYGYTF.

Turning to this clone: Other DNA sequences in this specimen translate into the identical CDR3. CDR3 residues: CASSGQGLNEQFF. In nucleotides, the CDR3 is TGTGCCAGCAGTGGACAGGGACTTAATGAGCAGTTCTTC. The gene calls are TRBV2 and TRBJ2-1; weak D call: TRBD1 (7 bases). CDR1 is SNHLY and CDR2 is FYNNEI in the germline V gene. V gave up 4 bases and J gave up 7 bases, with 11 bases separating them. The CDR3 contains 13 residues. The full variable domain, its missing parts supplied by reference TRBV2 and TRBJ2-1, is EPEVTQTPSHQVTQMGQEVILRCVPISNHLYFYWYRQILGQKVEFLVSFYNNEISEKSEIFDDQFSVERPDGSNFTLKIRSTKLEDSAMYFCASSGQGLNEQFFGPGTRLTVL.

Here the CDR3 DNA reads TGTGCCAGCAGCTTAGGAGCGGGGGCCGACTCTAGCACAGATACGCAGTATTTT. This encodes CASSLGAGADSSTDTQYF. V and J are TRBV7-9 and TRBJ2-3, with 8 bases fitting TRBD2. V shed 1 base, J shed 0 bases, and the junction held 9 bases outside the gene matches. CDR3 length equals 18 residues. CDR1 and CDR2 from the germline V gene are SEHNR and FQNEAQ (reference sequence).

The sample holds a few counts of this clone. V gene TRBV6-5 combines with J gene TRBJ2-3; TRBD2 aligns across 11 bases. Germline CDR1 reads MNHEY; CDR2 reads SVGAGI. V lost 6 bases and J lost 1; bases outside the gene matches: 0. CDR3 length: 14 residues. CDR3 sequence: CASRGLAGTDTQYF. Here the CDR3 DNA reads TGTGCCAGCAGGGGACTAGCGGGCACAGATACGCAGTATTTT.